The 21 T cell receptor beta chains listed next were all sequenced from one sample in a study of monozygotic twins with inflammatory bowel disease. One entry per CDR3 protein, without DNA, is what TCRdb gives after re-calling the 5' RACE reads. The sample table sets out roughly 300,000 distinct CDR3 sequences. Sequencing input: blood. The receptor set was obtained from a human donor with ulcerative colitis or Crohn's disease, or a healthy co-twin of an affected twin (not recorded which).

The rearrangement joins TRBV4-1 to TRBJ2-1; as DNA is missing, the TRBD1 call by TCRdb cannot be tested. CDR3 length: 16 amino acids. Looked up from germline, CDR1 is MGHRA and CDR2 is YSYEKL. CDR3 region: CASSQRGWGPDNEQFF.

The chain links TRBV6-5 to TRBJ1-4. The CDR3 length is 15 residues. CDR1 and CDR2 (germline): MNHEY, SVGAGI. CDR3 sequence reads: CASSSRHQTHEKLFF.

The chain couples TRBV14 to TRBJ2-1; no DNA is available, so the TRBD2 call from TCRdb remains unchecked. The germline V gene has CDR1 SGHDN and CDR2 FVKESK. The CDR3 is 15 amino acids. CDR3 sequence: CASSHSGRAFIEQFF. Looking up the rest from reference TRBV14 and TRBJ2-1 gives the full variable domain: EAGVTQFPSHSVIEKGQTVTLRCDPISGHDNLYWYRRVMGKEIKFLLHFVKESKQDESGMPNNRFLAERTGGTYSTLKVQPAELEDSGVYFCASSHSGRAFIEQFFGPGTRLTVL.

This sequence joins TRBV20-1 and TRBJ2-3; without DNA, the TCRdb call of TRBD2 cannot be checked. The CDR3 extends over 16 amino acids. CDR1 DFQATT and CDR2 SNEGSKA come from the germline V gene (reference sequence). The CDR3 here is CSARRTVTSGTDTQYF.

The chain couples TRBV4-3 to TRBJ2-3; absent DNA, TCRdb's TRBD1 call cannot be checked. Per germline, CDR1 LGHNA and CDR2 YSLEER. This CDR3 comprises 19 residues. The CDR3 protein is CASSQVLARGRGSTDTQYF.

V is TRBV19 and J is TRBJ2-7; without DNA, the TCRdb call of TRBD1 cannot be checked. The CDR3 contains 14 residues. From germline, CDR1 is LNHDA and CDR2 SQIVND (reference sequence). Here the CDR3 reads CASSGTPLNYEQYF. The full variable domain, with the rest looked up from reference TRBV19 and TRBJ2-7, is DGGITQSPKYLFRKEGQNVTLSCEQNLNHDAMYWYRQDPGQGLRLIYYSQIVNDFQKGDIAEGYSVSREKKESFPLTVTSAQKNPTAFYLCASSGTPLNYEQYFGPGTRLTVT.

The CDR3 here is CASNYLRGSETQYF. The J gene is TRBJ2-5, the V gene TRBV7-2; no DNA is available, so the TRBD1 call from TCRdb remains unchecked. Germline CDR1 SGHTA, CDR2 FQGNSA. The CDR3 has 14 amino acids.

The V gene is TRBV5-8, the J gene TRBJ1-5. There are 12 residues in the CDR3. Per germline, CDR1 SGHTS and CDR2 YDEGEE. The CDR3 spells CASNWGPQPQHF.

The CDR3 sequence is CASSQTWGANEKLFF. The chain employs TRBV14 and TRBJ1-4; the D call from TCRdb, TRBD1, cannot be confirmed without DNA. Germline V lookup: CDR1 SGHDN, CDR2 FVKESK. The CDR3 covers 15 residues.

The chain couples TRBV5-6 to TRBJ2-5; TCRdb's D call, TRBD1, is unchecked because there is no DNA. In germline, CDR1 is SGHDT, CDR2 YYEEEE. This CDR3 region has 13 residues. CDR3 loop: CASSRTDQETQYF.

The rearrangement links TRBV7-2 to TRBJ2-2; the D gene TCRdb calls, TRBD1, cannot be checked with no DNA. This CDR3 has 14 residues. CDR1 and CDR2 (germline): SGHTA, FQGNSA. The CDR3 loop is CASSLNREAGELFF.

The CDR3 is CASSPGTSNEKLFF. V usage is TRBV7-2 and J usage is TRBJ1-4; TCRdb calls TRBD1, which cannot be checked without DNA. The CDR3 loop spans 14 amino acids. The germline V gene has CDR1 SGHTA and CDR2 FQGNSA.

The chain carries TRBV7-9 and TRBJ2-7; TCRdb names TRBD1, which stays unverified in the absence of DNA. This CDR3 spans 15 amino acids. Germline CDR1 and CDR2: SEHNR and FQNEAQ (reference sequence). The CDR3 here is CASSLGTGLNYEQYF.

The chain employs TRBV6-1 and TRBJ2-7; the TRBD1 assignment by TCRdb is unverifiable without DNA. The CDR3 contains 15 residues. Looked up from germline, CDR1 is MNHNS and CDR2 is SASEGT. CDR3 residues: CASSEWGQGAYEQYF.

The chain joins TRBV19 to TRBJ2-5; TCRdb proposes TRBD2, but this gene call is untestable without DNA. Germline V gene sequence: CDR1 LNHDA, CDR2 SQIVND (reference sequence). This CDR3 is built from 14 residues. This chain's CDR3 is CASSARAAQETQYF.

The chain employs TRBV7-6 and TRBJ2-1. The germline gives CDR1 SGHVS, CDR2 FNYEAQ. The CDR3 contains 15 residues. The CDR3: CASSLGVGAYNEQFF.

This sequence joins TRBV21-1 and TRBJ2-7. TRBV21-1 is marked as a pseudogene. The length of the CDR3 is 13 residues. The CDR3 loop is CASSTRRPYEQYF.

This sequence joins TRBV5-1 and TRBJ1-1; TCRdb returns TRBD1, unconfirmable since there is no DNA. This CDR3 spans 13 amino acids. The germline CDR1 and CDR2 sequences are SGHRS and YFSETQ. CDR3 protein: CASSLGQQGEAFF.

The V call is TRBV28, the J call TRBJ2-7; without DNA, the TCRdb call of TRBD2 cannot be checked. The V gene's germline CDR1 is MDHEN and CDR2 SYDVKM. The CDR3 consists of 14 residues. This chain's CDR3 is CASTQREGPYEQYF.

This chain links TRBV12-3 or TRBV12-4 with TRBJ2-1; the TCRdb call, TRBD2, lacks DNA for checking. The length of the CDR3 is 11 residues. This chain's CDR3 is CASSRLQSQFF.

V gene TRBV12-3 or TRBV12-4 combines with J gene TRBJ1-2; the D call of TRBD1 rests on TCRdb alone, since no DNA is present to check it. This CDR3 is 16 amino acids long. The CDR3 spells CASSLVLGRINYGYTF.